The 5 T cell receptor beta chains below come from one sample, sequenced in a study of shared clonotypes between healthy human individuals (dated by TCRdb to 2018 to 2021). The receptor library was made with the immunoSEQ multiplex PCR assay. As stored in TCRdb, this immuneACCESS dataset retains in-frame rearrangements with V and J assigned. A fraction of the clones does not appear; measured against another copy, unresolved V genes explain less than half of the discrepancy, and the remainder lacks a known reason. The sample has about 2.4 million clones on record, under 95% of them singletons. 0.36% of the sample goes to the ten largest clones. The sample was naive CD4+ T cells from PBMCs. According to the study, the label for this sample's cell subset or site signals: CD45RA+ positively selected. These receptors came from a man younger than 30 in good health. Some clones in this sample may be carry-over from other donors' samples.

This sequence joins TRBV7-2 and TRBJ1-5; D is ambiguous. Germline V lookup: CDR1 SGHTA, CDR2 FQGNSA. CDR3 size: 14 residues. Trimming removed 4 bases from V and 7 bases from J, with 14 bases in between. The CDR3 DNA sequence: TGTGCCAGCAGCTATTACAGTACAAACCAGCCCCAGCATTTT. Protein: CASSYYSTNQPQHF.

V and J are TRBV7-2 and TRBJ2-5; the D gene is possibly TRBD2 (5 bases). With 1 base removed from V and 5 bases from J, the gap between germline ends came to 11 bases. Germline assignment: CDR1 SGHTA and CDR2 FQGNSA. This CDR3 contains 14 residues. The CDR3 here is CASSLGFPGETQYF. The CDR3 coding sequence is TGTGCCAGCAGCTTAGGGTTTCCGGGGGAGACCCAGTACTTC.

V and J are TRBV6-5 and TRBJ2-3; 8 nucleotides match TRBD2. This CDR3 region has 16 residues. The germline gives CDR1 MNHEY, CDR2 SVGAGI. V lost 0 bases and J lost 7; bases outside the gene matches: 9. CDR3 sequence reads: CASSYSAREVVYTQYF. For the CDR3, the DNA is TGTGCCAGCAGTTACTCAGCGCGGGAGGTGGTATATACGCAGTATTTT.

The CDR3 DNA is TGTGCCAGCAGTGCTCGGACCTACGAGCAGTACTTC. Translating it yields CASSARTYEQYF. The chain recombines TRBV6-1 with TRBJ2-7; D uncertain. The germline V gene encodes CDR1 MNHNS and CDR2 SASEGT. The length of the CDR3 is 12 residues. With 4 bases removed from V and 2 bases from J, the gap between germline ends came to 6 bases.

This sequence joins TRBV2 and TRBJ2-1; D unclear. V lost 6 bases and J 9 bases, leaving 12 bases between the germline ends. The CDR3 extends over 12 amino acids. CDR1 and CDR2 from the germline V gene are SNHLY and FYNNEI. The CDR3 sequence is CASRYGGVEQFF. Here the CDR3 DNA reads TGTGCCAGCAGATACGGTGGCGTTGAGCAGTTCTTC.